The TCR beta chain described here comes from a study of cytomegalovirus exposure and HLA in healthy donors. The study ran its PCR with 60 Vbeta and 13 Jbeta primers. Clones were sequenced by immunoSEQ multiplex PCR, and TCRdb holds only the in-frame ones, with some missing. Of 55,000 to 70,000 clones in the sample, 60% to 75% were seen once. This CDR3 contains 14 residues. Germline CDR1 SEHNR, CDR2 FQNEAQ (reference sequence). The V gene lost 0 bases and the J gene lost 2 bases, with 7 bases spanning the gap. Study-wide results and limits: Most subjects' HLA-A and HLA-B alleles were reportedly predicted from TCR beta sequences. In a later analysis, HLA-C alleles had the fewest associated TCRs, DRB1 alleles the most. Productive status was seen about 90% or about 30% of the time for most TCR beta V segments in an earlier analysis.

This clone occurred a few times. The target antigen is unknown. This receptor was taken from a woman between 55 and 75 years old in good health and CMV-seropositive. The V gene is TRBV7-9, the J gene TRBJ1-1; the D is unclear. The sequencing sample was made of PBMCs. The CDR3 loop is CASSLALRNTEAFF. In DNA form, the CDR3 reads TGTGCCAGCAGCTTAGCGCTAAGAAACACTGAAGCTTTCTTT. Based on the CDR3 plus reference TRBV7-9 and TRBJ1-1, the full variable domain is DTGVSQNPRHKITKRGQNVTFRCDPISEHNRLYWYRQTLGQGPEFLTYFQNEAQLEKSRLLSDRFSAERPKGSFSTLEIQRTEQGDSAMYLCASSLALRNTEAFFGQGTRLTVV.